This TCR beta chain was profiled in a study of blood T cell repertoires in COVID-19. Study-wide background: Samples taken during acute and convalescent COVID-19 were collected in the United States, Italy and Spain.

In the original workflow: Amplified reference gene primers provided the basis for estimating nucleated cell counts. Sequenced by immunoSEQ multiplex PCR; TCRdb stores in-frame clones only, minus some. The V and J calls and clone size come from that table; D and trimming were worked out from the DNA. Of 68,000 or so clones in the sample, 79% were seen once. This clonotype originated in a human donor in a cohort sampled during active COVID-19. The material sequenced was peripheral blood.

The CDR3: CASSPAGGIQETQYF. The CDR3 DNA follows: TGTGCCAGCTCACCGGCAGGGGGTATCCAAGAGACCCAGTACTTC. V usage is TRBV18 and J usage is TRBJ2-5; 7 bases map to TRBD1. The length of the CDR3 is 15 residues. Germline assignment: CDR1 KGHSH and CDR2 LQKENI. After removal of 3 bases from V and 1 base from J, the junction contained 5 bases not matched to a gene.